This T cell receptor beta chain stems from a study of cytomegalovirus exposure and HLA in healthy donors. About the research overall: Previous work identified roughly 110 million unique TCR beta sequences from 200 million or so T cells. Findings of the study overall: In a later analysis, the majority of CMV-associated beta chains seemingly showed HLA restriction. In a later analysis, a genetic analysis reported fewer productive-TCR N-insertions in an Asian-associated ancestry cluster than the cohort average. Some public TCRs appeared in many individuals, while most sequences were rare.

It was with 60 Vbeta and 13 Jbeta primers that the PCR ran. Method: immunoSEQ multiplex PCR; TCRdb's copy keeps in-frame clones and lacks some. The table includes about 120,000 clones, around 66% detected once. With regard to this clone: Its antigen is unknown.

The CDR3 is 14 amino acids. The germline V gene encodes CDR1 LNHDA and CDR2 SQIVND (reference sequence). Trimming took 6 bases from V and 5 from J; bases not matched to a gene: 10. This receptor was identified in a woman between 35 and 50 years old in good health and CMV-seropositive. Sequencing was performed on PBMCs. The chain recombines TRBV19 with TRBJ2-7, with 7 bases identical to TRBD1. The CDR3 nucleotides are TGTGCCAGTAGAGCGACAGGGTACGACGACGAGCAGTACTTC. It translates to CASRATGYDDEQYF.